This record concerns one T cell receptor (beta chain) sequence. The antigen is undetermined. The data were obtained in a study of OX40 agonist ivuxolimab in advanced cancers. Notes on the study in general: Antigen specificity was not determined for the expanded peripheral T cells.

The V gene's germline CDR1 is SNHLY and CDR2 FYNNEI. V lost 10 bases, J lost 3 bases, and 18 bases lay in between. This CDR3 contains 14 residues. Profiled with immunoSEQ multiplex PCR; TCRdb holds only in-frame clones, not every one. The table shows some 65,000 clones, with around 90% occurring only once. The sequence derives from an adult with an advanced solid tumor such as melanoma, head and neck, liver or kidney cancer. This specimen consisted of CD4+ or CD8+ T cells sorted from blood, obtained in a trial of the OX40 agonist ivuxolimab. The chain combines TRBV2 with TRBJ1-2; possible D gene TRBD1, 5 bases. The CDR3 DNA is TGTGCCATCACAGGTCCCCCCCATGACTATGGCTACACCTTC. Residues: CAITGPPHDYGYTF.